This TCR beta chain was captured by sequencing in a study of cytotoxic CD8 clonotypes in ibrutinib-treated CLL. Study in general: Samples had a mean of roughly 250,000 productive templates and some 88,000 productive rearrangements.

CDR3 length: 15 residues. The V and J ends lost 2 bases and 4 bases, in that order; junction bases with no gene match: 5. Per germline, CDR1 MNHEY and CDR2 SVGAGI. Concerning this clone: What it binds is unknown.

Sequencing was designed to attain a depth spanning 1 in 200,000 to 1 in 1 million T cells. Clones were read by immunoSEQ multiplex PCR, and TCRdb kept only the in-frame ones, dropping some. This table has some 130,000 clones, 80% to 90% appearing once. Notes on the study in general: Public clonotypes were seen rarely and were contracted or stable on treatment.

The source material was PBMCs, sampled after 24 months of ibrutinib treatment. The chain combines TRBV6-5 with TRBJ1-2; 9 bases map to TRBD1. The sequence was obtained from a human donor with chronic lymphocytic leukemia. This CDR3 is CASSYQDRGVYGYTF. The CDR3 DNA reads TGTGCCAGCAGTTACCAAGACAGGGGGGTCTATGGCTACACCTTC.